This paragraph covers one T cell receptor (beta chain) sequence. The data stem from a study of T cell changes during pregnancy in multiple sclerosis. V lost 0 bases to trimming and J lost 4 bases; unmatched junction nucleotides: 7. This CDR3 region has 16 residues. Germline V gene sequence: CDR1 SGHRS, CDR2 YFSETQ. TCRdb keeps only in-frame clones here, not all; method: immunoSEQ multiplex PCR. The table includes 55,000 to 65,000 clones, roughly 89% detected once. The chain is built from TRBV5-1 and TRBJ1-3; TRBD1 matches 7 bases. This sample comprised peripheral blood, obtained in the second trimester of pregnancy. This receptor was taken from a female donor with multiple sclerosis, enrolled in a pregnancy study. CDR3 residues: CASSLAWTGDGNTIYF. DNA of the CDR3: TGCGCCAGCAGCTTGGCTTGGACAGGCGACGGAAACACCATATATTTT.